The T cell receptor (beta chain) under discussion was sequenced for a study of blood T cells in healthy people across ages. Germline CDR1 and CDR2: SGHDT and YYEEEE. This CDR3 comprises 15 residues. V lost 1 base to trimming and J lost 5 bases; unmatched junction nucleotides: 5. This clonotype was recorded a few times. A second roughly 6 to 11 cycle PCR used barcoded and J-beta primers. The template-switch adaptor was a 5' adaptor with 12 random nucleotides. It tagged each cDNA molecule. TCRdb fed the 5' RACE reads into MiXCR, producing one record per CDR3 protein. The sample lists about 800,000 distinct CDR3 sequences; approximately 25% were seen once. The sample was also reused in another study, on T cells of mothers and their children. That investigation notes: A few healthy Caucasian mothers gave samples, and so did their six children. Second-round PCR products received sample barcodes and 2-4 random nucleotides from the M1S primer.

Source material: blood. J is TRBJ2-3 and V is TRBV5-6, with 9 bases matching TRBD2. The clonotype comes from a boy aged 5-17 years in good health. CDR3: CASSLPSGGRDTQYF. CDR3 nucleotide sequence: TGTGCCAGCAGCTTGCCCAGCGGGGGGAGAGATACGCAGTATTTT.